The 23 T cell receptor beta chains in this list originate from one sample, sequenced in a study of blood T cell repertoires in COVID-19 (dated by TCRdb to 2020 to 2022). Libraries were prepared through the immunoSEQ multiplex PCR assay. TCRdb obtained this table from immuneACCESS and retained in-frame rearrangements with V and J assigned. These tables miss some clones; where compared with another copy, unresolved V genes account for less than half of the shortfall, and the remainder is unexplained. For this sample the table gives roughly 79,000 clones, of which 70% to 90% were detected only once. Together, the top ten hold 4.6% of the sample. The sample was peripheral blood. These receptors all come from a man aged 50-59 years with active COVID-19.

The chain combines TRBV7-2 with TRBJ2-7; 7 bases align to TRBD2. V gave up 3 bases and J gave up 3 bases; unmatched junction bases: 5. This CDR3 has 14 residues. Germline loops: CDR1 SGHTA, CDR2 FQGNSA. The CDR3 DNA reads TGTGCCAGCAGCTTCTCCGGGACTAACTACGAGCAGTACTTC. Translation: CASSFSGTNYEQYF.

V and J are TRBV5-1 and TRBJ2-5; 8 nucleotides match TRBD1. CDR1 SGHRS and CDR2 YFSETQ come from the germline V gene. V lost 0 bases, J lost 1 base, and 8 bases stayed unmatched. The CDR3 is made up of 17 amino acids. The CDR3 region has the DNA TGCGCCAGCAGCTTGGCCGGGGGACAGGTTCGCCAAGAGACCCAGTACTTC. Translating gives CASSLAGGQVRQETQYF.

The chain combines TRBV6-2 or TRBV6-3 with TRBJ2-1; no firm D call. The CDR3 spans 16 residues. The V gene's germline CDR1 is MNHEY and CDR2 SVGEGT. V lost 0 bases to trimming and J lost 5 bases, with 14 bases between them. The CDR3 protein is CASSYSVRLKNNEQFF. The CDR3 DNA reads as TGTGCCAGCAGTTACTCCGTTCGGTTGAAAAACAATGAGCAGTTCTTC.

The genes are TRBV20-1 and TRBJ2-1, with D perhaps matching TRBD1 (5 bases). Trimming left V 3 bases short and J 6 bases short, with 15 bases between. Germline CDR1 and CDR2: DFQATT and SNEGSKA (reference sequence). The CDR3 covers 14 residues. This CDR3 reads CSASRQGIGNEQFF. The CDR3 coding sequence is TGCAGTGCTAGTCGGCAGGGAATAGGCAATGAGCAGTTCTTC.

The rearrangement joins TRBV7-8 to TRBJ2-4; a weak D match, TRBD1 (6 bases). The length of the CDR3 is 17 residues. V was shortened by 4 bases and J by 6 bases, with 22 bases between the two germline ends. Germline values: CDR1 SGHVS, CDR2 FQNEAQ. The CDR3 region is CASSYANRVTVGNIQYF. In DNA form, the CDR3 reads TGTGCCAGCAGCTACGCTAACAGGGTGACGGTGGGAAACATTCAGTACTTC.

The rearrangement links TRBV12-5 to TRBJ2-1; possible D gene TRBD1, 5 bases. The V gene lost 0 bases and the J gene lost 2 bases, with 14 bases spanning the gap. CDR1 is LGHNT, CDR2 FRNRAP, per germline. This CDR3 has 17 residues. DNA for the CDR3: TGTGCTAGTGGTTTGGTACTTGGGCAGGGCACCTACAATGAGCAGTTCTTC. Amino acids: CASGLVLGQGTYNEQFF.

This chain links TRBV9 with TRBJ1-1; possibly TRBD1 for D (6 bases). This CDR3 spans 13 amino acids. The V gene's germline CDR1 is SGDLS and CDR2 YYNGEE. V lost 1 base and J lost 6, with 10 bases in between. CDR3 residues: CASSVSGESEAFF. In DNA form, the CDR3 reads TGTGCCAGCAGCGTATCAGGGGAATCTGAAGCTTTCTTT.

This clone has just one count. In DNA form, the CDR3 reads TGTGCCTGGAGCTTCCAGGGGACAGGGGGCTACACCTTC. This translates into CAWSFQGTGGYTF. V gene TRBV30 combines with J gene TRBJ1-2; 9 bases map to TRBD1. Germline-derived CDR1 and CDR2 are GTSNPN and SVGIG (reference sequence). V dropped 3 bases and J dropped 8; count of bases not matched to a gene: 7. CDR3 size: 13 residues.

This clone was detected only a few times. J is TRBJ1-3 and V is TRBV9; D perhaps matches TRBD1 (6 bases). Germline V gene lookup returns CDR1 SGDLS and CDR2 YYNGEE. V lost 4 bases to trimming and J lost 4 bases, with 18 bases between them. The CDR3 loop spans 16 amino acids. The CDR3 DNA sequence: TGTGCCAGCAGCAGGACAGCTCTGGCGGAAGGAAACACCATATATTTT. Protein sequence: CASSRTALAEGNTIYF.

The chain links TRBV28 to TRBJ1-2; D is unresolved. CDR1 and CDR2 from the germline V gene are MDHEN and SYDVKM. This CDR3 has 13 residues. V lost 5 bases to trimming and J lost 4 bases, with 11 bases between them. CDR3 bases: TGTGCCAGCAGTCTCGCGGGAGCCTATGGCTACACCTTC. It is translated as CASSLAGAYGYTF.

CDR3 amino acids: CASSTGLTDTQYF. The CDR3 DNA follows: TGTGCCAGCAGCACCGGACTCACAGATACGCAGTATTTT. The chain combines TRBV28 with TRBJ2-3, with D possibly being TRBD2 (5 bases). V was shortened by 6 bases and J by 2 bases, with 9 bases between the two germline ends. The germline V gene has CDR1 MDHEN and CDR2 SYDVKM. There are 13 residues in the CDR3.

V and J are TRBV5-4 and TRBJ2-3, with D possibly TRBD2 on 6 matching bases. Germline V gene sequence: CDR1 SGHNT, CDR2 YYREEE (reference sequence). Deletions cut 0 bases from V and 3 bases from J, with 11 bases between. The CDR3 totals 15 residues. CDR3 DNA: TGTGCCAGCAGCTTGGCGCCCGCGGGGACAGATACGCAGTATTTT. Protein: CASSLAPAGTDTQYF.

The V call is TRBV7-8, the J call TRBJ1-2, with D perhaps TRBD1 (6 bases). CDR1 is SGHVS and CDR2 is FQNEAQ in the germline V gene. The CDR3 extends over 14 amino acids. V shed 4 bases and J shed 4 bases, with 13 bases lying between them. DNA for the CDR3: TGTGCCAGCAGCTCCTACAGGGATACCTATGGCTACACCTTC. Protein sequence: CASSSYRDTYGYTF.

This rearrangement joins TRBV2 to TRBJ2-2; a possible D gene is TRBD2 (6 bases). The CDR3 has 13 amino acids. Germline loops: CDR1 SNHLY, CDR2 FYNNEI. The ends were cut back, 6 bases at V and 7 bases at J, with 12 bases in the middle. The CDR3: CASSPGGSGELFF. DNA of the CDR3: TGTGCCAGCAGCCCTGGGGGGAGCGGGGAGCTGTTTTTT.

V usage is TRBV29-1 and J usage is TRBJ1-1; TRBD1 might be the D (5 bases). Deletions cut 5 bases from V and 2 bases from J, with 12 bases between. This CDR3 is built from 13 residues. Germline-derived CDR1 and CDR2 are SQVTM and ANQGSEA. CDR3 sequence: CSVRKQVNTEAFF. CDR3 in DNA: TGCAGCGTTCGAAAACAGGTCAACACTGAAGCTTTCTTT.

The CDR3 DNA reads as TGTGCCAGCAGTTACGTACAGGGCCCCTACGAGCAGTACTTC. Its translation: CASSYVQGPYEQYF. The chain links TRBV28 to TRBJ2-7; maybe TRBD1 (6 bases). Germline loops: CDR1 MDHEN, CDR2 SYDVKM. V was trimmed by 4 bases and J by 2 bases, leaving 12 bases between them. The CDR3 length is 14 residues.

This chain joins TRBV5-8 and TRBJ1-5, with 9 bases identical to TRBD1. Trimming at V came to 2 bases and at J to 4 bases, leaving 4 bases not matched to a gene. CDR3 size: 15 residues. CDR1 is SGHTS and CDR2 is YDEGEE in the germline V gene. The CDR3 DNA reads TGTGCCAGCAGCTTACGGGACAGGGATAATCAGCCCCAGCATTTT. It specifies CASSLRDRDNQPQHF.

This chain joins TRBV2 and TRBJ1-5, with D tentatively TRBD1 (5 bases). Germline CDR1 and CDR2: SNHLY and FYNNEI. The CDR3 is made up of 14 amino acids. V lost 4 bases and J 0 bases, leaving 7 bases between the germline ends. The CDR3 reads CASSARVSNQPQHF. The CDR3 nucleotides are TGTGCCAGCAGTGCCAGGGTTAGCAATCAGCCCCAGCATTTT.

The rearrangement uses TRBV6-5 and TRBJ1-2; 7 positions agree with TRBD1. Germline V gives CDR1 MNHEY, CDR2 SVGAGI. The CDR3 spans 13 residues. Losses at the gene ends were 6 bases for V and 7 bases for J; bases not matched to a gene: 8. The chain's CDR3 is CASSREGALGYTF. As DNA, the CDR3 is TGTGCCAGCAGCCGGGAGGGGGCGCTTGGCTACACCTTC.

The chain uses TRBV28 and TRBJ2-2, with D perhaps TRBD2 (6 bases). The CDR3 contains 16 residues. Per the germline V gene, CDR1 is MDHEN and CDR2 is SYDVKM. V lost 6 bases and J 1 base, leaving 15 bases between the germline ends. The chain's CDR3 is CASSLPGLQNTGELFF. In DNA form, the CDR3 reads TGTGCCAGCAGCCTTCCGGGACTCCAGAACACCGGGGAGCTGTTTTTT.

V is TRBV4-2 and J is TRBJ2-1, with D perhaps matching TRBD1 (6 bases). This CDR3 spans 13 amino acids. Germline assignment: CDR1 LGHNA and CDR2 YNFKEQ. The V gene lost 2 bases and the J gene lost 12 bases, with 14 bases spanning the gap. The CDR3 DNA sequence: TGTGCCAGCAGCCAATCGGACAGCACGGTGCAGTTCTTC. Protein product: CASSQSDSTVQFF.

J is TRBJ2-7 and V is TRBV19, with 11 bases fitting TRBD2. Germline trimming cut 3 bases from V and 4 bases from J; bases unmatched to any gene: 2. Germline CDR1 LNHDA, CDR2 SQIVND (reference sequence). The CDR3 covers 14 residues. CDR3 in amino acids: CASSMTSGVYEQYF. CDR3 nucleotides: TGTGCCAGTAGTATGACTAGCGGGGTATACGAGCAGTACTTC.

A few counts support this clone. The CDR3 reads CASSYLAGGPTGELFF. The CDR3 region has the DNA TGTGCCAGCAGTTACCTAGCGGGGGGGCCCACCGGGGAGCTGTTTTTT. The rearrangement joins TRBV6-2 or TRBV6-3 to TRBJ2-2; the match to TRBD2 covers 12 bases. Germline loops: CDR1 MNHEY, CDR2 SVGEGT. The CDR3 has 16 amino acids. The J segment lost 4 bases and the V segment lost 2 bases, leaving 2 bases of the junction unmatched.